The 29 T cell receptor beta chains reported below all come from one sample, sequenced in a study of blood T cell repertoires in COVID-19. Some clones are missing from TCRdb's copy, which holds only in-frame ones; the method was immunoSEQ multiplex PCR. Of some 170,000 clones listed, more than 65% were seen once; the top ten hold roughly 15%. Sequencing was done on a sample of PBMCs or T cells enriched from blood (not recorded which). These receptors were obtained from a man aged 45-65 years who had recovered from COVID-19.

The chain is built from TRBV11-2 and TRBJ1-2, with D possibly matching TRBD1 (5 bases). This CDR3 has 16 amino acids. The V gene's germline CDR1 is SGHAT and CDR2 FQNNGV. Trimming stripped 3 bases from V and 9 bases from J, with 23 bases between. Written as DNA, the CDR3 is TGTGCCAGCAGCTTGGGCGAGTTCCTGGGAGGGGAAAGCTACACCTTC. This sequence encodes CASSLGEFLGGESYTF.

This chain connects TRBV10-1 to TRBJ2-7; D perhaps matches TRBD1 (6 bases). Per germline, CDR1 WNHNN and CDR2 SYGVQD (reference sequence). The CDR3 spans 12 residues. V was pared by 7 bases and J by 3 bases, with 10 bases between. The CDR3: CASTGQNYEQYF. The DNA of the CDR3 is TGCGCCAGCACCGGACAGAACTACGAGCAGTACTTC.

The genes are TRBV23-1 and TRBJ2-2, with 7 bases identical to TRBD1. TRBV23-1 is assigned to the ORF class and has an uncertain function. The CDR3 has 15 residues. V was pared by 0 bases and J by 5 bases, with 3 bases of the junction left unmatched. CDR3 region: CASSQSTGATGELFF. The CDR3, as DNA: TGCGCCAGCAGTCAATCCACAGGGGCAACCGGGGAGCTGTTTTTT.

The J gene is TRBJ1-4, the V gene TRBV15; the D gene is possibly TRBD1 (6 bases). The germline V and J ends were trimmed by 0 bases and 3 bases, with 8 bases remaining between them. This CDR3 comprises 15 residues. CDR1 and CDR2 from the germline V gene are LNHNV and YYDKDF (reference sequence). The CDR3 region is CATSRDTGPNEKLFF. The CDR3 nucleotides read TGTGCCACCAGCAGAGATACAGGGCCTAATGAAAAACTGTTTTTT.

V gene TRBV5-5 combines with J gene TRBJ2-7, with 11 bases aligning to TRBD2. Germline V gene sequence: CDR1 SGHKS, CDR2 YYEKEE (reference sequence). The CDR3 length is 17 residues. V lost 2 bases to trimming and J lost 5 bases; unmatched junction nucleotides: 12. CDR3 bases: TGTGCCAGCAGCTTCGAACTAGCGGGGGCCGTGGGGAACGAGCAGTACTTC. As protein: CASSFELAGAVGNEQYF.

The V and J genes are TRBV11-2 and TRBJ2-4; D is possibly TRBD1 (6 bases). CDR3 length equals 17 residues. From germline, CDR1 is SGHAT and CDR2 FQNNGV. The ends were cut back, 2 bases at V and 0 bases at J, with 14 bases in the middle. The CDR3 DNA is TGTGCCAGCAGCTTAATGCACGGGACAATAGCCAAAAACATTCAGTACTTC. Translation: CASSLMHGTIAKNIQYF.

The gene calls are TRBV4-1 and TRBJ2-1, with a weak D call TRBD2 (6 bases). V lost 5 bases and J 9 bases, leaving 11 bases between the germline ends. Per germline, CDR1 MGHRA and CDR2 YSYEKL. CDR3 size: 12 residues. The CDR3 here is CASSSHGGEQFF. CDR3 nucleotides: TGCGCCAGCAGCTCCCACGGGGGTGAGCAGTTCTTC.

This clone showed up just a few times. The chain employs TRBV24-1 and TRBJ2-7; TRBD1 might be the D (5 bases). The CDR3 is made up of 14 amino acids. Germline CDR1 reads KGHDR; CDR2 reads SFDVKD. Trimming shortened V by 4 bases and J by 3 bases, and 12 bases separated the two germline ends. CDR3 DNA sequence: TGTGCCACCAGTGAAGCCGACAGAGACTACGAGCAGTACTTC. As protein: CATSEADRDYEQYF.

For the CDR3, the DNA is TGTGCCAGCACTCCGGGGGGGCGCCCCGAGCAGTACTTC. Its protein product is CASTPGGRPEQYF. The chain employs TRBV28 and TRBJ2-7; 8 nucleotides align to TRBD2. The CDR3 has 13 residues. The J segment lost 6 bases and the V segment lost 7 bases, leaving 8 bases of the junction unmatched. Germline V gives CDR1 MDHEN, CDR2 SYDVKM.

Concerning this clone: Distinct nucleotide sequences in the sample also encode this CDR3. This rearrangement joins TRBV6-5 to TRBJ1-1, with 8 positions matching TRBD1. Trimming removed 0 bases from V and 4 bases from J; junction bases left unmatched: 4. The germline gives CDR1 MNHEY, CDR2 SVGAGI. CDR3 size: 15 residues. CDR3 residues: CASSYSGQGATEAFF. In DNA, the CDR3 is TGTGCCAGCAGTTACTCAGGACAGGGTGCCACTGAAGCTTTCTTT.

V and J are TRBV15 and TRBJ2-1; tentatively, D is TRBD2 (5 bases). This CDR3 is built from 15 residues. The V end was cut by 5 bases, the J end by 0 bases, with 11 bases between. In germline, CDR1 is LNHNV, CDR2 YYDKDF (reference sequence). The CDR3 sequence is CATSFERSSYNEQFF. CDR3 bases: TGTGCCACCAGCTTTGAGCGGAGCTCCTACAATGAGCAGTTCTTC. Full variable domain (rest looked up from reference TRBV15 and TRBJ2-1): DAMVIQNPRYQVTQFGKPVTLSCSQTLNHNVMYWYQQKSSQAPKLLFHYYDKDFNNEADTPDNFQSRRPNTSFCFLDIRSPGLGDTAMYLCATSFERSSYNEQFFGPGTRLTVL.

A single count supports this clone. V is TRBV7-9 and J is TRBJ1-2; 10 bases map to TRBD1. Trimming cost V 8 bases and J 3 bases; bases outside gene matches: 6. The CDR3 runs 14 residues. The germline V gene has CDR1 SEHNR and CDR2 FQNEAQ (reference sequence). Here the CDR3 DNA reads TGTGCCAGCGTGAGACAGGGGGCTGACTATGGCTACACCTTC. Translated: CASVRQGADYGYTF. The whole variable domain, filled in from reference TRBV7-9 and TRBJ1-2, reads DTGVSQNPRHKITKRGQNVTFRCDPISEHNRLYWYRQTLGQGPEFLTYFQNEAQLEKSRLLSDRFSAERPKGSFSTLEIQRTEQGDSAMYLCASVRQGADYGYTFGSGTRLTVV.

The chain couples TRBV14 to TRBJ2-3, with 11 bases fitting TRBD2. J was trimmed by 4 bases and V by 4 bases; bases with no gene match: 4. This CDR3 is built from 15 residues. Germline V CDR1 and CDR2: SGHDN, FVKESK. As DNA, the CDR3 is TGTGCCAGCAGCCTACCGGGACTAGCGGCAGATACGCAGTATTTT. It codes for CASSLPGLAADTQYF.

The V and J genes are TRBV5-1 and TRBJ2-1; 13 nucleotides match TRBD2. In germline, CDR1 is SGHRS, CDR2 YFSETQ. After removal of 4 bases from V and 0 bases from J, the junction contained 4 bases not matched to a gene. This CDR3 spans 17 amino acids. The CDR3: CASSPGLAGHSYNEQFF. The CDR3 DNA reads TGCGCCAGCAGCCCGGGACTAGCGGGGCACTCCTACAATGAGCAGTTCTTC.

The V and J genes are TRBV5-4 and TRBJ1-1, with D hard to call. CDR1 is SGHNT, CDR2 YYREEE, per germline (reference sequence). The V end was cut by 3 bases, the J end by 0 bases, with 15 bases between. The CDR3 has 16 residues. This CDR3 reads CASSSLRAGLNTEAFF. CDR3 DNA sequence: TGTGCCAGCAGCTCCTTAAGAGCGGGATTGAACACTGAAGCTTTCTTT.

The chain recombines TRBV27 with TRBJ2-5; 11 bases line up with TRBD2. V trimming: 5 bases; J trimming: 2 bases; junction bases outside the gene matches: 7. This CDR3 is built from 16 residues. From germline, CDR1 is MNHEY and CDR2 SMNVEV (reference sequence). CDR3 region: CASSPRLAGTQETQYF. The CDR3 coding sequence is TGTGCCAGCAGTCCACGACTAGCGGGGACTCAAGAGACCCAGTACTTC.

The chain employs TRBV27 and TRBJ1-2, with 8 bases lining up with TRBD1. Unmatched junction bases numbered 10, after V lost 6 bases and J lost 7 bases. The CDR3 extends over 14 amino acids. CDR1 is MNHEY, CDR2 SMNVEV, per germline (reference sequence). CDR3 amino acids: CASSYWQGARGYTF. The CDR3, as DNA: TGTGCCAGCAGCTACTGGCAGGGGGCTCGTGGCTACACCTTC.

In DNA form, the CDR3 reads TGTGCCAGCAGCCCCGCAGACTTGGGACTAGCCAATACGCAGTACTTC. Amino acid sequence: CASSPADLGLANTQYF. The chain recombines TRBV3-1 (or the pseudogene TRBV3-2) with TRBJ2-7; 9 positions agree with TRBD2. V lost 4 bases, J lost 9 bases, and 16 bases stayed unmatched. Germline V lookup: CDR1 LGHDT, CDR2 YNNKEL (reference sequence). CDR3 size: 16 residues.

This chain joins TRBV24-1 and TRBJ2-3, with TRBD1 matching 11 bases. Germline CDR1 reads KGHDR; CDR2 reads SFDVKD. The J segment lost 5 bases and the V segment lost 6 bases, leaving 6 bases of the junction unmatched. The CDR3 has 15 amino acids. The CDR3 loop reads CATSTGQGERDTQYF. CDR3 nucleotides: TGTGCCACCAGTACGGGACAGGGGGAACGAGATACGCAGTATTTT.

V usage is TRBV4-2 and J usage is TRBJ1-2; D is unresolved. Trimming shortened V by 0 bases and J by 0 bases, and 17 bases separated the two germline ends. Germline V lookup: CDR1 LGHNA, CDR2 YNFKEQ. CDR3 length: 18 amino acids. The CDR3: CASSQDGAASHSNYGYTF. Written as DNA, the CDR3 is TGTGCCAGCAGCCAAGACGGTGCAGCGAGCCATTCTAACTATGGCTACACCTTC.

The chain joins TRBV5-6 to TRBJ1-2, with D hard to call. V shed 1 base and J shed 2 bases, with 12 bases lying between them. The length of the CDR3 is 15 residues. Germline V lookup: CDR1 SGHDT, CDR2 YYEEEE. CDR3 protein: CASSLLRGNNYGYTF. The CDR3 coding sequence is TGTGCCAGCAGCTTGCTCCGGGGTAACAACTATGGCTACACCTTC.

The chain employs TRBV18 and TRBJ1-3, with D unclear. Germline lookup yields CDR1 KGHSH and CDR2 LQKENI. This CDR3 comprises 15 residues. V shed 4 bases and J shed 5 bases, with 15 bases lying between them. CDR3 DNA: TGTGCCAGCTCACAATCATCCGGGGAAAGAAACACCATATATTTT. Translation: CASSQSSGERNTIYF. The whole variable domain, remainder taken from reference TRBV18 and TRBJ1-3, is NAGVMQNPRHLVRRRGQEARLRCSPMKGHSHVYWYRQLPEEGLKFMVYLQKENIIDESGMPKERFSAEFPKEGPSILRIQQVVRGDSAAYFCASSQSSGERNTIYFGEGSWLTVV.

V usage is TRBV6-9 and J usage is TRBJ1-1; possibly TRBD1 for D (5 bases). The CDR3 length is 13 residues. Germline-derived CDR1 and CDR2 are MNHGY and SVAAGI. The V gene lost 4 bases and the J gene lost 3 bases, with 9 bases spanning the gap. CDR3 sequence reads: CASSSRVDTEAFF. The CDR3 DNA sequence: TGTGCCAGCAGTTCCAGGGTTGACACTGAAGCTTTCTTT.

J is TRBJ2-3 and V is TRBV30, with a tentative D call TRBD1 (5 bases). Germline-derived CDR1 and CDR2 are GTSNPN and SVGIG (reference sequence). The CDR3 extends over 12 amino acids. The CDR3 sequence is CAGSGSTDTQYF. For the CDR3, the DNA is TGTGCTGGGTCAGGGAGCACAGATACGCAGTATTTT.

The chain employs TRBV30 and TRBJ1-5, with TRBD1 as a possible D gene (5 bases). Germline V gene lookup returns CDR1 GTSNPN and CDR2 SVGIG (reference sequence). Trimming shortened V by 4 bases and J by 3 bases, and 13 bases separated the two germline ends. This CDR3 region has 14 residues. In DNA, the CDR3 is TGTGCCTGGAACGGGGGTGGGGCCAATCAGCCCCAGCATTTT. It translates to CAWNGGGANQPQHF.

The V call is TRBV7-9, the J call TRBJ2-4; D is perhaps TRBD1 (6 bases). Germline V gene lookup returns CDR1 SEHNR and CDR2 FQNEAQ (reference sequence). V lost 4 bases, J lost 6 bases, and 13 bases lay in between. CDR3 length: 14 amino acids. CDR3 bases: TGTGCCAGCAGCTCAAGGACAGAAAGAAACATTCAGTACTTC. The encoded protein is CASSSRTERNIQYF.

The rearrangement joins TRBV27 to TRBJ2-7, with 9 bases lining up with TRBD1. CDR3 length: 17 amino acids. The V gene's germline CDR1 is MNHEY and CDR2 SMNVEV (reference sequence). V lost 3 bases to trimming and J lost 5 bases; unmatched junction nucleotides: 14. The CDR3 spells CASSFRARDRVPHEQYF. The DNA of the CDR3 is TGTGCCAGCAGTTTCCGCGCCCGGGACAGGGTCCCTCACGAGCAGTACTTC.

The chain joins TRBV7-2 to TRBJ1-2, with D maybe TRBD1 (6 bases). Looked up from germline, CDR1 is SGHTA and CDR2 is FQGNSA. The V and J ends lost 1 base and 5 bases respectively, with 17 bases between them. The CDR3 is 16 residues long. The CDR3 bases are TGTGCCAGCAGCTTAGGAGGGTACAGGGATTTTTATGGCTACACCTTC. It yields the protein CASSLGGYRDFYGYTF.

The chain joins TRBV3-1 (or the pseudogene TRBV3-2) to TRBJ1-1, with TRBD1 matching over 7 bases. There are 14 residues in the CDR3. Trimming removed 6 bases from V and 1 base from J; junction bases left unmatched: 5. The V gene's germline CDR1 is LGHDT and CDR2 YNNKEL (reference sequence). In DNA form, the CDR3 reads TGTGCCAGCAGACCGGGACAGAGGAACACTGAAGCTTTCTTT. It translates to CASRPGQRNTEAFF.